Listed below are T cell receptor beta chains from one sample, sequenced in a study of blood T cell repertoires in COVID-19. The repertoire was sequenced with immunoSEQ multiplex PCR; TCRdb's copy has only in-frame clones and lacks some. In the table there are some 300,000 clones, roughly 90% of which are singletons. Sequenced input: peripheral blood. Receptor source: a man aged 18-30 years with active or convalescent COVID-19. Each CDR3 is given with its conserved first and last residue. D genes are given only for firm matches.

>TRBV19|TRBD2|TRBJ2-1
CASTPLAASSYNEQFF
>TRBV6-2/TRBV6-3|NA|TRBJ2-3
CASSHGNTDTQYF
>TRBV4-1|NA|TRBJ2-7
CASSQDWSGRYEQYF
>TRBV15|NA|TRBJ2-3
CASGLDPHTDTQYF
>TRBV6-2/TRBV6-3|NA|TRBJ1-4
CASSPQWQTRNEKLFF
>TRBV6-6|TRBD1|TRBJ1-2
CASTSTQGVPWGYTF
>TRBV19|TRBD1|TRBJ2-7
CASSPRTGGSSYEQYF
>TRBV3-1/TRBV3-2|NA|TRBJ2-1
CASSQNRWEQFF
>TRBV6-6|NA|TRBJ2-5
CASGSFTQYF
>TRBV12-3/TRBV12-4|NA|TRBJ2-7
CASSKRDPYEQYF
>TRBV21-1|NA|TRBJ2-3
CASSKKASGSCCTDTQYF
>TRBV29-1|NA|TRBJ2-7
CSVRQGTYEQYF
>TRBV7-9|TRBD1|TRBJ2-1
CASSFPRDRVIDYNEQFF
>TRBV27|NA|TRBJ1-2
CASRAPYGYTF
>TRBV2|TRBD1|TRBJ1-2
CASRPVTGEAGYTF
>TRBV7-6|TRBD2|TRBJ2-1
CASSLAPPGGWDNEQFF
>TRBV5-1|NA|TRBJ1-2
CASSLPEGLNPLRGYGYTF
>TRBV7-6|TRBD2|TRBJ2-7
CASSSGSPRGRGSYEQYF
>TRBV28|NA|TRBJ1-4
CASSLAHGYEKLFF
>TRBV7-9|TRBD2|TRBJ2-3
CASSPPTSGETDTQYF
>TRBV19|NA|TRBJ2-5
CASSNWRGLQETQYF
>TRBV6-5|NA|TRBJ2-7
CASTGGGAPYEQYF
>TRBV11-2|TRBD2|TRBJ2-2
CASSLASLAGTGELFF
>TRBV6-6|NA|TRBJ2-7
CASSYGQTYEQYF
>TRBV27|NA|TRBJ1-2
CASSFPGDGSYTF
>TRBV3-1/TRBV3-2|NA|TRBJ2-1
CASSQMGGRFGNEQFF
>TRBV28|NA|TRBJ2-3
CASSFVRDTQYF
>TRBV24-1|NA|TRBJ2-4
CATSGQSGAKNIQYF
>TRBV28|NA|TRBJ1-2
CASSFRKGPIYGYTF